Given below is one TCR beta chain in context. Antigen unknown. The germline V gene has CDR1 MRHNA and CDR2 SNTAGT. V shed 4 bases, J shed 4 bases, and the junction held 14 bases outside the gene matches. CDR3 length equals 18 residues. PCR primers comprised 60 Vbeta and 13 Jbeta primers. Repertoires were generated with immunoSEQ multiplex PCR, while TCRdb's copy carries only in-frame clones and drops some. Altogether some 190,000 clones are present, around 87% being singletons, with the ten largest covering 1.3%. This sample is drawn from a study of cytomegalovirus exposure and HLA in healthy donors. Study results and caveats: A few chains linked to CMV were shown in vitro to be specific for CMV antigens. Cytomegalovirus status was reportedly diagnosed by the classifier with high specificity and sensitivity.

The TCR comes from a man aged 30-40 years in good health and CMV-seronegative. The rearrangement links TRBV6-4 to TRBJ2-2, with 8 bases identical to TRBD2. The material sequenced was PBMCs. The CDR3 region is CASSAHFSGSPPTGELFF. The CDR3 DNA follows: TGTGCCAGCAGTGCCCACTTCAGCGGGAGCCCCCCCACCGGGGAGCTGTTTTTT.